Listed below are T cell receptor beta chains from one sample, sequenced in a study of cytomegalovirus exposure and HLA in healthy donors. TCRdb's table, derived via immunoSEQ multiplex PCR, lists solely in-frame clones and lacks some. The sample has about 190,000 clones; about three quarters are singletons. Sequencing was carried out using PBMCs. The receptors were gathered from a woman aged 40 to 50 in good health and CMV-seronegative. Both conserved end residues are trimmed from each CDR3. Fields, in order: V gene, J gene, CDR3 protein.

V gene: TRBV7-9; J gene: TRBJ2-1; CDR3 protein: ASSLGTYNEQF
V gene: TRBV19; J gene: TRBJ1-1; CDR3 protein: ATLEDRVGTEAF
V gene: TRBV5-1; J gene: TRBJ1-1; CDR3 protein: ASSQVMNTEAF
V gene: TRBV7-2; J gene: TRBJ2-4; CDR3 protein: ASSLTSGRLAKNIQY
V gene: TRBV4-3; J gene: TRBJ2-1; CDR3 protein: ASSQELQAHWREQF
V gene: TRBV7-8; J gene: TRBJ2-7; CDR3 protein: ASSGLRGYEQY
V gene: TRBV9; J gene: TRBJ1-4; CDR3 protein: ASSPRMSNEKLF
V gene: TRBV4-3; J gene: TRBJ2-3; CDR3 protein: ASSQDRGTQY
V gene: TRBV2; J gene: TRBJ2-4; CDR3 protein: ASSKTGGQGVTTKNIQY
V gene: TRBV9; J gene: TRBJ2-7; CDR3 protein: ASSVGQGAIEQY
V gene: TRBV27; J gene: TRBJ1-5; CDR3 protein: ASSSRTGFLGNQPQH
V gene: TRBV29-1; J gene: TRBJ1-4; CDR3 protein: SVDRRQANEKLF
V gene: TRBV29-1; J gene: TRBJ2-1; CDR3 protein: SVEDWREIHNEQF
V gene: TRBV9; J gene: TRBJ2-1; CDR3 protein: ASSSTSGTNEQF
V gene: TRBV2; J gene: TRBJ2-1; CDR3 protein: ASRPKTSGSIYNEQF
V gene: TRBV18; J gene: TRBJ2-7; CDR3 protein: ASSPRASGPGNYEQY
V gene: TRBV4-3; J gene: TRBJ2-1; CDR3 protein: ASSQDTGRGGNEQF
V gene: TRBV30; J gene: TRBJ1-2; CDR3 protein: AWSVFRGGYT
V gene: TRBV30; J gene: TRBJ1-2; CDR3 protein: AWRPGQGSGYT
V gene: TRBV5-4; J gene: TRBJ2-2; CDR3 protein: ASSSGQPFLNTGELF
V gene: TRBV7-3; J gene: TRBJ1-1; CDR3 protein: ASSSLGRNTEAF
V gene: TRBV6-5; J gene: TRBJ1-3; CDR3 protein: AVKRGGGNTIY
V gene: TRBV30; J gene: TRBJ2-7; CDR3 protein: AGKTDRVSYEQY
V gene: TRBV30; J gene: TRBJ1-2; CDR3 protein: AWSPQGGYT
V gene: TRBV15; J gene: TRBJ1-6; CDR3 protein: ATSRGQNNNSPLH
V gene: TRBV5-1; J gene: TRBJ1-5; CDR3 protein: ASSPTGSTVEPQH
V gene: TRBV7-2; J gene: TRBJ2-7; CDR3 protein: ASSFSRLALYEQY
V gene: TRBV18; J gene: TRBJ1-1; CDR3 protein: ASSEGQANTEAF
V gene: TRBV4-3; J gene: TRBJ1-2; CDR3 protein: ASSQDRQVHGYT
V gene: TRBV20-1; J gene: TRBJ2-1; CDR3 protein: SARSDNEQF
V gene: TRBV18; J gene: TRBJ2-2; CDR3 protein: ASSPPGLAGWQATGELF
V gene: TRBV4-3; J gene: TRBJ1-1; CDR3 protein: ASSQDLQNTEAF
V gene: TRBV7-9; J gene: TRBJ1-2; CDR3 protein: ASSLTTGLRGYT
V gene: TRBV11-2; J gene: TRBJ1-2; CDR3 protein: ASSSGQSLYGYT
V gene: TRBV9; J gene: TRBJ2-2; CDR3 protein: ASSVEGGRGSGELF
V gene: TRBV13; J gene: TRBJ1-1; CDR3 protein: ASRRKQGWDTEAF
V gene: TRBV9; J gene: TRBJ2-5; CDR3 protein: ASSSLGLGGGETQY
V gene: TRBV5-1; J gene: TRBJ1-2; CDR3 protein: ASSMTGVLDYGYT
V gene: TRBV30; J gene: TRBJ2-1; CDR3 protein: AWSRSVYNEQF
V gene: TRBV4-1; J gene: TRBJ2-6; CDR3 protein: ASSQDYGRVSSGANVLT
V gene: TRBV19; J gene: TRBJ2-2; CDR3 protein: ASIKQGAGTGELF
V gene: TRBV14; J gene: TRBJ2-1; CDR3 protein: ASSQVTSGSIYEQF